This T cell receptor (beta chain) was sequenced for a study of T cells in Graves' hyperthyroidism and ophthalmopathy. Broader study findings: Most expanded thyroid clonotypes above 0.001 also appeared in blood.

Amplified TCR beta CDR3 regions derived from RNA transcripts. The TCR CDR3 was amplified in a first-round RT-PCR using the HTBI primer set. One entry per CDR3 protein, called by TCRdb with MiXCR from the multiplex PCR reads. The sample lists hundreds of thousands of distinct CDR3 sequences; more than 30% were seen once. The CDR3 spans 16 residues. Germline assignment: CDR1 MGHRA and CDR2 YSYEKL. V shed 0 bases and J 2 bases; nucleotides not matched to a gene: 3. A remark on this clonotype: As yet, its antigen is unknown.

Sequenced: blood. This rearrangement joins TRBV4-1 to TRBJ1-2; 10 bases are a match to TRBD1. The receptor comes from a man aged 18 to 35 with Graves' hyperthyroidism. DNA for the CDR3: TGCGCCAGCAGCCAAGAGAGGGACAGGGGAAACTATGGCTACACCTTC. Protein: CASSQERDRGNYGYTF.